Listed below are T cell receptor beta chains from one sample, sequenced in a study of early T cells in non-severe SARS-CoV-2 infection. TCRdb processed the 5' RACE reads anew with MiXCR; each CDR3 protein has one entry. The sample has about 84,000 distinct CDR3 sequences, about 12% seen once. The sequencing input was whole blood. These receptors all come from an adult who was a healthcare worker with PCR-confirmed SARS-CoV-2 infection or an uninfected control (not recorded which). CDR3s include the opening cysteine and the closing phenylalanine or tryptophan. The D gene is left open where the match is weak. Size tells how often a clone was seen (once, few, many) or the class of an expanded clone, and some rows leave it out.

d_gene	v_gene	j_gene	abundance	CDR3aa	CDR3nt
TRBD2	TRBV18	TRBJ2-7	many	CASSPLRTSGSYPYEQYF	TGTGCCAGCTCACCACTCCGGACTAGCGGGAGTTACCCCTACGAGCAGTACTTC
TRBD2	TRBV7-2	TRBJ2-1	many	CASSRTSYNEQFF	TGTGCCAGCAGCCGGACTAGCTACAATGAGCAGTTCTTC
.	TRBV5-1	TRBJ1-1	.	CASSLVTGMNTEAFF	TGCGCCAGCAGCTTGGTTACAGGCATGAACACTGAAGCTTTCTTT
.	TRBV29-1	TRBJ1-1	.	CSVGQKMNTEAFF	TGCAGCGTGGGTCAGAAAATGAACACTGAAGCTTTCTTT
.	TRBV6-5	TRBJ1-5	many	CASSPDRFQPQHF	TGTGCCAGCAGTCCCGACAGGTTCCAACCCCAGCATTTT
.	TRBV3-1	TRBJ2-3	many	CASSSAPDTQYF	TGTGCCAGCAGCTCTGCGCCGGATACGCAGTATTTT
TRBD2	TRBV7-6	TRBJ2-7	many	CASSLANEREPSVEQYF	TGTGCCAGCAGCTTGGCCAACGAGCGGGAGCCCTCTGTCGAGCAGTACTTC
.	TRBV2	TRBJ2-7	.	CATEDSEQYF	TGTGCTACCGAGGACTCCGAGCAGTACTTC
.	TRBV2	TRBJ2-1	many	CASSRGSPLYNEQFF	TGTGCCAGCAGTCGCGGGTCCCCACTCTACAATGAGCAGTTCTTC
TRBD1	TRBV28	TRBJ2-4	.	CASVGQGGIQYF	TGTGCCAGTGTCGGACAGGGTGGCATTCAGTACTTC
TRBD1	TRBV2	TRBJ1-2	few	CASRSTGTGLGYTF	TGTGCCAGCCGATCCACCGGGACAGGGCTCGGCTACACCTTC
TRBD2	TRBV12-3/TRBV12-4	TRBJ2-7	many	CASIHPPGREREGPEQYF	TGTGCCAGCATTCATCCTCCCGGGAGGGAGCGGGAGGGCCCCGAGCAGTACTTC
TRBD2	TRBV27	TRBJ2-1	many	CASSSSGGPDEQFF	TGTGCCAGCAGTTCTAGCGGGGGGCCCGATGAGCAGTTCTTC
TRBD1	TRBV24-1	TRBJ2-2	many	CATSEFNRGRTGELFF	TGTGCCACCAGTGAATTCAACAGGGGGCGGACCGGGGAGCTGTTTTTT
.	TRBV5-1	TRBJ2-7	.	CASTIGADSSYEQYF	TGCGCCAGCACCATTGGGGCAGATAGCTCCTACGAGCAGTACTTC
.	TRBV6-6	TRBJ1-1	many	CASSPRGGANLPLAFF	TGTGCCAGCAGCCCACGAGGAGGTGCAAACCTTCCACTTGCTTTCTTT
TRBD2	TRBV2	TRBJ2-1	many	CASSEAGLAGTEEFF	TGTGCCAGCAGTGAAGCCGGACTAGCGGGAACGGAGGAGTTCTTC
.	TRBV5-1	TRBJ1-6	.	CASSLGRPRSFYNSPLHF	TGCGCCAGCAGCTTGGGAAGACCTCGATCTTTTTATAATTCACCCCTCCACTTT
.	TRBV6-5	TRBJ2-7	.	CASSAGISSHEQYF	TGTGCCAGCAGCGCCGGGATCAGCTCCCACGAGCAGTACTTC
.	TRBV25-1	TRBJ2-7	few	CASGAAGNSYEQYF	TGTGCCAGCGGAGCCGCAGGGAACTCTTACGAGCAGTACTTC
.	TRBV11-2	TRBJ2-7	.	CASSLDHDLRREQYF	TGTGCCAGCAGCTTAGACCACGACCTAAGGCGGGAGCAGTACTTC
.	TRBV29-1	TRBJ2-7	.	CSVLNNYEQYF	TGCAGCGTGTTGAACAACTACGAGCAGTACTTC
TRBD1	TRBV30	TRBJ1-6	many	CAWSAPGQGPTLHF	TGTGCCTGGAGTGCTCCGGGACAGGGACCAACCCTCCACTTT
.	TRBV27	TRBJ2-7	once	CASSLAGSTYEQYF	TGTGCCAGCAGTTTAGCAGGGTCCACCTACGAGCAGTACTTC